A single T cell receptor (beta chain) is shown here with its context. The antigen remains undetermined. This entry comes from a study of cytomegalovirus exposure and HLA in healthy donors. Study background: Unique TCRs numbering around 80 million, obtained from HLA-typed donors, made up an early data release.

General study results and limits: Most TCR sequences were uncommon, yet certain public TCRs appeared in many donors. Immune exposure information available was restricted to CMV serostatus.

The CDR3 covers 16 residues. V lost 1 base, J lost 2 bases, and 15 bases lay in between. The germline CDR1 and CDR2 sequences are SGHDT and YYEEEE. PCR amplification relied on 60 Vbeta primers (plus 13 Jbeta primers). Assay used: immunoSEQ multiplex PCR; TCRdb lists only in-frame clones, some missing. The sample carries 150,000 or so clones, approximately 80% recorded once. The V call is TRBV5-6, the J call TRBJ1-2; D possibly corresponds to TRBD1 (5 bases). This receptor was identified in a female donor in good health and CMV-seronegative. Sequenced material: PBMCs. DNA for the CDR3: TGTGCCAGCAGCTTGAACCTCGGCAGGGTAAACTATGGCTACACCTTC. It is translated as CASSLNLGRVNYGYTF. Full variable domain (missing parts from reference TRBV5-6 and TRBJ1-2): DAGVTQSPTHLIKTRGQQVTLRCSPKSGHDTVSWYQQALGQGPQFIFQYYEEEERQRGNFPDRFSGHQFPNYSSELNVNALLLGDSALYLCASSLNLGRVNYGYTFGSGTRLTVV.